The present T cell receptor (beta chain) was sequenced within a study of CD8 T cells in ankylosing spondylitis. Broader study findings: Ankylosing spondylitis blood appeared to carry a characteristic TCR beta motif of roughly eight highly homologous variants. Prior literature has documented some motif variants in synovial fluid and blood from reactive arthritis. Researchers report that disease-linked clones proved CD8+ and relatively rare in peripheral blood.

The CDR3 loop spans 16 amino acids. Germline assignment: CDR1 LGHNA and CDR2 YNFKEQ. The V gene lost 3 bases and the J gene lost 2 bases, with 15 bases spanning the gap. A word on this clonotype: Antigen specificity is unknown.

The TCR beta libraries were generated through quantitative 5'-RACE incorporating molecular barcodes. TCRdb reprocessed the 5' RACE reads with MiXCR, giving one entry per CDR3 protein. This repertoire shows 200,000 to 250,000 distinct CDR3 sequences, roughly 25% found once; its top ten account for less than 8.5%. Sequencing used blood, either unsorted or a sorted T cell fraction (not recorded which). The chain is built from TRBV4-2 and TRBJ2-3, with D perhaps matching TRBD2 (5 bases). The sequence came from a male donor with ankylosing spondylitis or in good health (not recorded which). The CDR3, as DNA: TGTGCCAGCAGCCATGGGAGAAATCTTAACACAGATACGCAGTATTTT. Translation gives CASSHGRNLNTDTQYF.